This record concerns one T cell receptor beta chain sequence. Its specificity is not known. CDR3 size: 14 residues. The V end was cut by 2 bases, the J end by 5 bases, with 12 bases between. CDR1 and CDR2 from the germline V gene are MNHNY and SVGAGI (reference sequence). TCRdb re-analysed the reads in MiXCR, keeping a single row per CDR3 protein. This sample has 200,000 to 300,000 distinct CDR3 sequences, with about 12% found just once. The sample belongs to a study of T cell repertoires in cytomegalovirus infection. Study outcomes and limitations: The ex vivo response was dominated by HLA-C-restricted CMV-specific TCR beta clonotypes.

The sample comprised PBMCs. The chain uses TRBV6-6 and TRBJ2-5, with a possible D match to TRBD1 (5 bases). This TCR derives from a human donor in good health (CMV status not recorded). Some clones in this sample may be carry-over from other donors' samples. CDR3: CASSYGSAGETQYF. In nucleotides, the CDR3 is TGTGCCAGCAGTTACGGATCTGCAGGGGAGACCCAGTACTTC.